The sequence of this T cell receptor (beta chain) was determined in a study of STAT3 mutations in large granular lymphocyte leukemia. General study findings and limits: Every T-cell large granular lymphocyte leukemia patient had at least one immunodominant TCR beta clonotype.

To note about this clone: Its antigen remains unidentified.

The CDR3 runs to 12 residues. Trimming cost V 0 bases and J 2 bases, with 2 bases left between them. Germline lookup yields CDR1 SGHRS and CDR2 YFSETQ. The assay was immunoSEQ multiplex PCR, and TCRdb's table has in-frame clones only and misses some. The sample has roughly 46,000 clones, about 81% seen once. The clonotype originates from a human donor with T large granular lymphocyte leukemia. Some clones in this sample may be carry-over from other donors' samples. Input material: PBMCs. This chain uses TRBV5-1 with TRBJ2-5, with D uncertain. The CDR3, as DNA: TGCGCCAGCAGCTTGGGTCAAGAGACCCAGTACTTC. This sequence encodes CASSLGQETQYF.